This T cell receptor (beta chain) is drawn from a study of Graves' ophthalmopathy and Graves' hyperthyroidism. General study points: Sensitivity reached 85% to 90% and specificity about 76% for a 13-signature model separating ophthalmopathy from stable hyperthyroidism. Blood was where most expanded thyroid clonotypes above 0.001 frequency also turned up.

CDR3 size: 15 residues. Per germline, CDR1 MNHEY and CDR2 SVGAGI. V lost 0 bases and J lost 0, with 7 bases in between. No ophthalmopathy within 18 months of follow-up signified stable hyperthyroidism. Researchers took RNA transcripts and amplified TCR beta CDR3 regions from them. A first-round RT-PCR used HTBI primers, followed by a second-round multiplex PCR. TCRdb used MiXCR to reprocess the multiplex PCR reads, holding one entry per CDR3 protein. There are hundreds of thousands of distinct CDR3 sequences in the sample; roughly 21% occur only once, and more than 2.5% lies in the top ten. This clonotype has ten or more counts. No antigen is known for it.

Sequencing input: peripheral blood. This chain uses TRBV6-5 with TRBJ2-3; the D is unclear. The TCR originated in a woman between 18 and 29 years old with stable Graves' hyperthyroidism. The CDR3 DNA reads as TGTGCCAGCAGTTACTCGACTCCTAGCACAGATACGCAGTATTTT. Protein sequence: CASSYSTPSTDTQYF.